This T cell receptor beta chain originates from a study of blood T cell repertoires in COVID-19. In the study overall: COVID-19 samples from acute and convalescent phases originated in the United States, Italy and Spain.

Participants spanned ages about 18 to 90 years and resided in some 22 US areas. Grouping used clinical history reported by participants in a survey and questionnaire. The CDR3 totals 12 residues. Germline V gene sequence: CDR1 MNHEY, CDR2 SVGAGI. The V end lost 6 bases, the J end lost 4 bases, and 9 bases lay between the germline ends. Assay used: immunoSEQ multiplex PCR; TCRdb lists only in-frame clones, some missing. Among 190,000 or so clones listed, less than 85% were seen once. The sequencing input was PBMCs or T cells enriched from blood (not recorded which). The V gene is TRBV6-5, the J gene TRBJ1-2; no reliable D call. This receptor was obtained from a man aged 35 to 55 who had recovered from COVID-19. CDR3 residues: CASSSLAYGYTF. CDR3 DNA sequence: TGTGCCAGCAGCTCACTAGCCTATGGCTACACCTTC.